This TCR beta chain was sequenced in a study of T-cell memory formation after mild COVID-19. Germline-derived CDR1 and CDR2 are LNHNV and YYDKDF (reference sequence). The CDR3 contains 15 residues. V lost 3 bases, J lost 4 bases, and 15 bases lay in between. To note about this clonotype: Antigen: not known.

Via MiXCR, TCRdb re-called the 5' RACE reads, giving one row per CDR3 protein. Of 350,000 to 550,000 distinct CDR3 sequences in the sample, roughly 18% were seen once. Regarding the study as a whole: Some SARS-CoV-2-responding clones were already detected in memory before infection. Second-wave clones reaching peak frequency on day 37 lacked confirmed SARS-CoV-2 specificity.

The source material was PBMCs or a T cell subset sorted from them (not recorded which). The chain carries TRBV15 and TRBJ1-2; a possible D gene is TRBD1 (6 bases). The receptor was isolated from a man aged 18 to 30 who had mild COVID-19 (a few samples of this study predate the infection). Cell type and time point are not known. In DNA form, the CDR3 reads TGTGCCACCAGCAGTGCAGGGGCTGCGGCCTATGGCTACACCTTC. Translating it yields CATSSAGAAAYGYTF.